Below are 26 T cell receptor beta chains sequenced from a single sample in a study of T cells in Graves' hyperthyroidism and ophthalmopathy. The source material, RNA transcripts, was used to amplify TCR beta CDR3 regions. During a first-round RT-PCR of the TCR CDR3, the HTBI primer set was used. TCRdb re-called the multiplex PCR reads with MiXCR, one entry per CDR3 protein. The table shows 550,000 to 600,000 distinct CDR3 sequences, with over 15% occurring only once. The sample taken for sequencing was blood. Receptors were obtained from a woman aged 18 to 35 with Graves' hyperthyroidism.

To note about this clonotype: A read error may account for a junction end that differs from germline. This rearrangement joins TRBV28 to TRBJ2-5; TRBD2 matches 12 bases. This CDR3 contains 17 residues. Germline CDR1 and CDR2: MDHEN and SYDVKM. As DNA, the CDR3 is TGTGCCAGCAGAGGGGATCGGACTAGCGGGAACCTAGAGGCCCAGTACTTC. It yields the protein CASRGDRTSGNLEAQYF.

This clonotype was seen many times. The gene calls are TRBV7-9 and TRBJ1-1; D is unclear. Germline CDR1 and CDR2: SEHNR and FQNEAQ (reference sequence). The CDR3 loop spans 14 amino acids. V shed 5 bases and J shed 7 bases, with 17 bases lying between them. CDR3 bases: TGTGCCAGCAGCCCCGCCGGCGACGTCGGTGAAGCTTTCTTT. Amino acids: CASSPAGDVGEAFF.

Many counts were recorded for this clonotype. V is TRBV18 and J is TRBJ1-1, with D maybe TRBD1 (5 bases). Germline CDR1 KGHSH, CDR2 LQKENI. The CDR3 consists of 14 residues. Trimming took off 2 bases at V and 4 bases at J, with 11 bases between the two ends. CDR3 sequence: CASSPGALGTEAFF. The CDR3 DNA reads TGTGCCAGCTCACCAGGGGCCTTGGGCACTGAAGCTTTCTTT. Full variable domain (remainder filled in from reference TRBV18 and TRBJ1-1): NAGVMQNPRHLVRRRGQEARLRCSPMKGHSHVYWYRQLPEEGLKFMVYLQKENIIDESGMPKERFSAEFPKEGPSILRIQQVVRGDSAAYFCASSPGALGTEAFFGQGTRLTVV.

This clonotype has at least ten counts. The chain has TRBV20-1 and TRBJ1-5, with 7 bases aligning to TRBD1. V gave up 4 bases and J gave up 9 bases; unmatched junction bases: 9. Germline V gene sequence: CDR1 DFQATT, CDR2 SNEGSKA (reference sequence). CDR3 length equals 13 residues. CDR3 bases: TGCAGTGCTACTGGACAGGAGTGGTGGCCCCAGCATTTT. It yields the protein CSATGQEWWPQHF.

This clonotype was picked up many times. The chain employs TRBV12-3 or TRBV12-4 and TRBJ1-6; D remains ambiguous. V gave up 1 base and J gave up 9 bases, with 10 bases separating them. This CDR3 contains 14 residues. The CDR3 DNA reads as TGTGCCAGCAGTTTAGTGGGCAGTTCTTCACCCCTCCACTTT. Its translation is CASSLVGSSSPLHF.

The rearrangement uses TRBV9 and TRBJ2-3, with TRBD2 matching 9 bases. Losses at the gene ends were 0 bases for V and 4 bases for J; bases not matched to a gene: 6. Germline values: CDR1 SGDLS, CDR2 YYNGEE. The CDR3 is made up of 16 amino acids. The CDR3 sequence: CASSVAMRGGPDTQYF. The CDR3 DNA reads as TGTGCCAGCAGCGTAGCGATGCGGGGGGGGCCAGATACGCAGTATTTT.

Comment on this clonotype: This may stem from a read error, because a much larger clone lies one nucleotide away. Because it lacks the conserved phenylalanine or tryptophan at the end, this CDR3 is likely a read error. The chain recombines TRBV28 with TRBJ2-5, with 8 nucleotides matching TRBD1. The CDR3 totals 14 residues. V gave up 6 bases and J gave up 5 bases; unmatched junction bases: 8. Looked up from germline, CDR1 is MDHEN and CDR2 is SYDVKM. The CDR3 DNA reads TGTGCCAGCAGAAAACCAGGGGGCGCCGAGACCCAGTACCTC. As protein: CASRKPGGAETQYL.

The chain uses TRBV18 and TRBJ2-5; 7 bases fit TRBD1. After removal of 6 bases from V and 0 bases from J, the junction contained 4 bases not matched to a gene. Germline values: CDR1 KGHSH, CDR2 LQKENI. This CDR3 contains 14 residues. The CDR3, as DNA: TGTGCCAGCTCCCAGGGACAGCACCAAGAGACCCAGTACTTC. Residues: CASSQGQHQETQYF.

The chain carries TRBV5-6 and TRBJ2-7; D is undetermined. This CDR3 comprises 14 residues. V dropped 2 bases and J dropped 2 bases, with 11 bases sitting between them. Germline assignment: CDR1 SGHDT and CDR2 YYEEEE. DNA for the CDR3: TGTGCCAGCAGCTTCGGGCAGGTGACCTACGAGCAGTACTTC. Protein: CASSFGQVTYEQYF.

There are many counts of this clonotype. CDR3 loop: CASSLLLIDEQFF. As DNA, the CDR3 is TGTGCCAGCAGCCTTCTTCTGATTGATGAGCAGTTCTTC. J is TRBJ2-1 and V is TRBV7-2; D call uncertain. CDR1 SGHTA and CDR2 FQGNSA come from the germline V gene. V was trimmed by 5 bases and J by 8 bases, leaving 13 bases between them. This CDR3 is built from 13 residues.

This clonotype was counted at least ten times. The V call is TRBV20-1, the J call TRBJ1-5; D uncertain. CDR1 DFQATT and CDR2 SNEGSKA come from the germline V gene (reference sequence). V lost 3 bases and J 2 bases, leaving 11 bases between the germline ends. CDR3 length: 14 amino acids. DNA for the CDR3: TGCAGTGCTAGTAGGCTTACGGGCAATCAGCCCCAGCATTTT. Translated, it gives CSASRLTGNQPQHF.

This clonotype was found many times. As DNA, the CDR3 is TGCGCCAGCAGCTTGGAGCGGCCTAGCGGGCCAGATACGCAGTATTTT. It translates to CASSLERPSGPDTQYF. This chain joins TRBV5-1 and TRBJ2-3, with TRBD2 matching over 8 bases. Trimming removed 0 bases from V and 4 bases from J; junction bases left unmatched: 7. Germline CDR1 reads SGHRS; CDR2 reads YFSETQ. The CDR3 consists of 16 residues.

This sequence joins TRBV11-2 and TRBJ2-1; D is unresolved. Trimming cost V 3 bases and J 8 bases, with 8 bases left between them. Germline V gene lookup returns CDR1 SGHAT and CDR2 FQNNGV. This CDR3 has 12 residues. The DNA of the CDR3 is TGTGCCAGCAGCTTGGGCCAGCATGAGCAGTTCTTC. Translation gives CASSLGQHEQFF.

This clonotype was seen ten or more times. This rearrangement joins TRBV5-6 to TRBJ1-5, with 8 bases lining up with TRBD1. Trimming removed 0 bases from V and 6 bases from J; junction bases left unmatched: 8. CDR1 is SGHDT, CDR2 YYEEEE, per germline. The CDR3 runs to 16 residues. This CDR3 reads CASSLGAGGAGQPQHF. DNA for the CDR3: TGTGCCAGCAGCTTGGGGGCAGGGGGCGCGGGTCAGCCCCAGCATTTT.

In its sample, this clonotype was seen a few times. V and J are TRBV12-3 or TRBV12-4 and TRBJ1-3; D perhaps matches TRBD1 (6 bases). V was trimmed by 3 bases and J by 3 bases, leaving 15 bases between them. The CDR3 is 16 residues long. DNA of the CDR3: TGTGCCAGCAGTTTTTTGGCCCTGGACAGTGGAAACACCATATATTTT. Its translation: CASSFLALDSGNTIYF.

This clonotype was picked up many times. This chain connects TRBV12-3 or TRBV12-4 to TRBJ2-7; D perhaps matches TRBD2 (6 bases). Between the trimmed V and J ends, which lost 6 bases and 7 bases, there was a span of 19 bases. The CDR3 contains 14 residues. CDR3 sequence: CASSQTGTRSEQYF. The CDR3 bases are TGTGCCAGCAGCCAGACCGGGACTCGTTCTGAGCAGTACTTC.

The rearrangement uses TRBV29-1 and TRBJ2-4; no firm D call. The CDR3 covers 14 residues. In germline, CDR1 is SQVTM, CDR2 ANQGSEA. V shed 0 bases and J shed 0 bases, with 6 bases lying between them. The CDR3: CSVEDQAAKNIQYF. The DNA of the CDR3 is TGCAGCGTTGAAGATCAAGCAGCCAAAAACATTCAGTACTTC.

The rearrangement uses TRBV5-1 and TRBJ2-1; D is perhaps TRBD2 (5 bases). This CDR3 is 17 amino acids long. Trimming shortened V by 0 bases and J by 1 base, and 14 bases separated the two germline ends. In germline, CDR1 is SGHRS, CDR2 YFSETQ. CDR3 loop: CASSLVRAANSYNEQFF. DNA of the CDR3: TGCGCCAGCAGCTTGGTGCGGGCAGCTAATTCCTACAATGAGCAGTTCTTC.

This clonotype was seen more than once but under ten times. The chain carries TRBV27 and TRBJ2-7, with D maybe TRBD2 (6 bases). From germline, CDR1 is MNHEY and CDR2 SMNVEV (reference sequence). This CDR3 region has 16 residues. V lost 4 bases to trimming and J lost 5 bases, with 21 bases between them. In DNA, the CDR3 is TGTGCCAGCAGTTACCACGCCGGGACTCTACCCGACGAGCAGTACTTC. Protein product: CASSYHAGTLPDEQYF.

This clonotype was detected many times. The V gene is TRBV27, the J gene TRBJ1-4; D is perhaps TRBD1 (6 bases). This CDR3 has 15 amino acids. Trimming cost V 6 bases and J 7 bases, with 18 bases left between them. Germline V gives CDR1 MNHEY, CDR2 SMNVEV (reference sequence). DNA of the CDR3: TGTGCCAGCAGCTCAACAGGGCTGGGAGCTGAAAAACTGTTTTTT. This codes for CASSSTGLGAEKLFF.

The table lists this clonotype with many counts. The chain employs TRBV7-9 and TRBJ2-5; 7 bases map to TRBD1. Germline CDR1 SEHNR, CDR2 FQNEAQ (reference sequence). V lost 3 bases and J lost 3; bases outside the gene matches: 7. The CDR3 spans 15 residues. The CDR3 loop reads CASSFLGQPEETQYF. In DNA form, the CDR3 reads TGTGCCAGCAGCTTCCTGGGACAGCCGGAAGAGACCCAGTACTTC.

As concerns this clonotype: A read error may produce the germline difference seen at one junction end. The V and J genes are TRBV6-4 and TRBJ2-3, with 11 bases that match TRBD2. CDR3 length equals 16 residues. Germline V gives CDR1 MRHNA, CDR2 SNTAGT. The CDR3 bases are TGTACCAGCAGTGACTCTCTAGCGGGGGGCCCAGATACGCAGTATTTT. Translated, it gives CTSSDSLAGGPDTQYF.

This clonotype was seen a handful of times. This chain uses TRBV24-1 with TRBJ1-4, with 7 nucleotides matching TRBD1. In germline, CDR1 is KGHDR, CDR2 SFDVKD. The CDR3 spans 13 residues. J was trimmed by 8 bases and V by 2 bases; bases with no gene match: 1. CDR3: CATSDSDREKLFF. The DNA of the CDR3 is TGTGCCACCAGTGATTCGGACAGGGAAAAACTGTTTTTT.

This clonotype was recorded many times. This chain links TRBV12-3 or TRBV12-4 with TRBJ2-3; D may match TRBD1 or TRBD2 (5 bases each). This CDR3 is 11 amino acids long. The V gene lost 5 bases and the J gene lost 10 bases, with 10 bases spanning the gap. The CDR3 coding sequence is TGTGCCAGCAGTGCCCGAGGGGCGCAGTATTTT. Its protein product is CASSARGAQYF.

Many counts were recorded for this clonotype. The gene calls are TRBV28 and TRBJ1-5; 9 bases align to TRBD1. This CDR3 spans 15 amino acids. Losses at the gene ends were 4 bases for V and 5 bases for J; bases not matched to a gene: 6. Germline lookup yields CDR1 MDHEN and CDR2 SYDVKM. DNA for the CDR3: TGTGCCAGCAGTTCACCGGGACAGGGATATCAGCCCCAGCATTTT. It translates to CASSSPGQGYQPQHF. The variable domain in full, completed from reference TRBV28 and TRBJ1-5, reads DVKVTQSSRYLVKRTGEKVFLECVQDMDHENMFWYRQDPGLGLRLIYFSYDVKMKEKGDIPEGYSVSREKKERFSLILESASTNQTSMYLCASSSPGQGYQPQHFGDGTRLSIL.

This clonotype was counted at least ten times. The rearrangement uses TRBV7-9 and TRBJ2-7; 12 positions agree with TRBD2. After removal of 4 bases from V and 4 bases from J, the junction contained 2 bases not matched to a gene. The CDR3 has 14 amino acids. From germline, CDR1 is SEHNR and CDR2 FQNEAQ (reference sequence). CDR3 sequence reads: CASSWTSGVYEQYF. The CDR3, as DNA: TGTGCCAGCAGCTGGACTAGCGGGGTTTACGAGCAGTACTTC.